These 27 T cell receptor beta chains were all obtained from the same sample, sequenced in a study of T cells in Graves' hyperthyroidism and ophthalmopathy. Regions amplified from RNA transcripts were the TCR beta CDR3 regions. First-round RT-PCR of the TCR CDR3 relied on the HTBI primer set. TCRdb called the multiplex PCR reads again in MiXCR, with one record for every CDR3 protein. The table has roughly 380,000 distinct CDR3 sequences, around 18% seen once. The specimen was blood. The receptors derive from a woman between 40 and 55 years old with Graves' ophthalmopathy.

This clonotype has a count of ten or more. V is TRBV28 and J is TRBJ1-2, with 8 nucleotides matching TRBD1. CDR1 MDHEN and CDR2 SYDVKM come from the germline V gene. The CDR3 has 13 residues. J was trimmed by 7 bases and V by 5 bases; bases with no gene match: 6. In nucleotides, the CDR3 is TGTGCCAGCAGTCCCGGGACAGGTTTTGGCTACACCTTC. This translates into CASSPGTGFGYTF.

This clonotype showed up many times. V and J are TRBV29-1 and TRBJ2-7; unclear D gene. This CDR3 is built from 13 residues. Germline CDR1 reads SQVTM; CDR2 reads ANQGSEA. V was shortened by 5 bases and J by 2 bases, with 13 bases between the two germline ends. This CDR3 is CSVLIGAPYEQYF. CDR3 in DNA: TGCAGCGTTTTGATCGGTGCCCCCTACGAGCAGTACTTC.

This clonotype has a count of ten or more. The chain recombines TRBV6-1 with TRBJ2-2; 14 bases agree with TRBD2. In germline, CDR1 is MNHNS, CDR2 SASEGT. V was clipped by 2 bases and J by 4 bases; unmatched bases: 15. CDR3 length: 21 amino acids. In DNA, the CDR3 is TGTGCCAGCAGTGAAAGGTGGGCCGGGACTAGCGGGAGTGGGCTCACCGGGGAGCTGTTTTTT. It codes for CASSERWAGTSGSGLTGELFF.

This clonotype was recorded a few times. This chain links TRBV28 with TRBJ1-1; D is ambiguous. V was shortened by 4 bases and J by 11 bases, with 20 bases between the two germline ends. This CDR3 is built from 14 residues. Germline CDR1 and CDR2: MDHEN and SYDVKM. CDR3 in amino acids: CASSSPPEKVGAFF. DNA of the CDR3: TGTGCCAGCAGTTCCCCACCCGAAAAGGTTGGGGCTTTCTTT.

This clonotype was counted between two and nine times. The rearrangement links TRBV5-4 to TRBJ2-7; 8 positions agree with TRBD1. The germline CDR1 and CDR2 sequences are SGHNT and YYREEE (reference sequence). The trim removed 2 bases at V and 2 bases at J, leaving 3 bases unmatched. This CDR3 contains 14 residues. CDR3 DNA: TGTGCCAGCAGCTTTCAGGGGGCCGCCTACGAGCAGTACTTC. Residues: CASSFQGAAYEQYF. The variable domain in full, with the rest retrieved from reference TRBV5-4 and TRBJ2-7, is ETGVTQSPTHLIKTRGQQVTLRCSSQSGHNTVSWYQQALGQGPQFIFQYYREEENGRGNFPPRFSGLQFPNYSSELNVNALELDDSALYLCASSFQGAAYEQYFGPGTRLTVT.

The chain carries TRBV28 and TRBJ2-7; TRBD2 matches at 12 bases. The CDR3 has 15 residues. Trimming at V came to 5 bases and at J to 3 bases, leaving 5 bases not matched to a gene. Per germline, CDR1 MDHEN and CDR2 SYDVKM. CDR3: CASSLPTSGSYEQYF. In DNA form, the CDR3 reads TGTGCCAGCAGTCTACCGACTAGCGGGAGCTACGAGCAGTACTTC.

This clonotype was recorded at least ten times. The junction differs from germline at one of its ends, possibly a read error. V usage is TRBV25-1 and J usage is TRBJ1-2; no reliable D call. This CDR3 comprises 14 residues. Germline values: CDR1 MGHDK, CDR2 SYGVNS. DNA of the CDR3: TGTGCCGGCAGTGAAGGACCGCGGGTCGCTGGCTACACCTTC. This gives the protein CAGSEGPRVAGYTF.

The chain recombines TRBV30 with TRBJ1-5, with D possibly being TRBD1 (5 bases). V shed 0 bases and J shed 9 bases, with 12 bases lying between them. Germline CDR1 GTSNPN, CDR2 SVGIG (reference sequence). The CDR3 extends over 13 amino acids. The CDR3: CAWSVQEGTPQHF. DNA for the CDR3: TGTGCCTGGAGTGTACAGGAGGGGACGCCCCAGCATTTT.

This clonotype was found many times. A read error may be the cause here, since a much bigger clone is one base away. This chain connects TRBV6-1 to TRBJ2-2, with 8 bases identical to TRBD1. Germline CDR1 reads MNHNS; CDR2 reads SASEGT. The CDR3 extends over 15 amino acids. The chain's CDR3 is CASRRQGFNTGELSF. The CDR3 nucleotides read TGTGCCAGCAGGAGACAGGGGTTTAACACCGGGGAGCTGTCTTTT.

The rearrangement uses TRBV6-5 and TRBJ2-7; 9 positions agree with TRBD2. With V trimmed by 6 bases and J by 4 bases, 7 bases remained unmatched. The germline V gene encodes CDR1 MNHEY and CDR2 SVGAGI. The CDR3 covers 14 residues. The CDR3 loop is CASRLGLARYEQYF. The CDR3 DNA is TGTGCCAGCAGACTCGGACTAGCGAGATACGAGCAGTACTTC.

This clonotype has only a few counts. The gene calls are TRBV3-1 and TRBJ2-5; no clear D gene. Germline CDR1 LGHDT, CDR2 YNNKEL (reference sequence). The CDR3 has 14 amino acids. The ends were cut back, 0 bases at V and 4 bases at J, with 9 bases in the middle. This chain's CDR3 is CASSQDYGGETQYF. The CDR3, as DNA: TGTGCCAGCAGCCAAGACTACGGCGGAGAGACCCAGTACTTC.

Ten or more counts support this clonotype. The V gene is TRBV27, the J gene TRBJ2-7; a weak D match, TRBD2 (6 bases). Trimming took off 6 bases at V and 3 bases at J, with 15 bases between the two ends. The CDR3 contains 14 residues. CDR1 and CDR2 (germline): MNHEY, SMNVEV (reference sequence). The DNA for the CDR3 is TGTGCCAGCAGCCTCCGGAGGGAGTTCTACGAGCAGTACTTC. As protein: CASSLRREFYEQYF.

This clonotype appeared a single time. As DNA, the CDR3 is TGTGCCAGCACAATCAGGAATACCTACGAGCAGTACTTC. It specifies CASTIRNTYEQYF. The chain combines TRBV28 with TRBJ2-7, with D unclear. Germline V gene lookup returns CDR1 MDHEN and CDR2 SYDVKM. This CDR3 has 13 amino acids. V was clipped by 7 bases and J by 2 bases, with 12 bases between them.

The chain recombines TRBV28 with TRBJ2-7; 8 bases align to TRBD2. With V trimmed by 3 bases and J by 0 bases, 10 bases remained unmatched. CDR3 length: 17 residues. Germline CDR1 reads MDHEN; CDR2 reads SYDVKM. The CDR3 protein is CASSFGREAYHSYEQYF. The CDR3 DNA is TGTGCCAGCAGTTTCGGGCGGGAGGCCTACCACTCCTACGAGCAGTACTTC. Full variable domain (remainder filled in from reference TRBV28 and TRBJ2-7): DVKVTQSSRYLVKRTGEKVFLECVQDMDHENMFWYRQDPGLGLRLIYFSYDVKMKEKGDIPEGYSVSREKKERFSLILESASTNQTSMYLCASSFGREAYHSYEQYFGPGTRLTVT.

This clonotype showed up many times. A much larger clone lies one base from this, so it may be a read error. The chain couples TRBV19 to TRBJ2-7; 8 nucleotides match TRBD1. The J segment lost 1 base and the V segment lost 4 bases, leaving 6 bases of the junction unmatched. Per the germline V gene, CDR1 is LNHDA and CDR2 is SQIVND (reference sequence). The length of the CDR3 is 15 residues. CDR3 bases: TGTGCCAGTAGTAGAGGACAGGGACGGTCCTACGAGCAGTACTTC. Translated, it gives CASSRGQGRSYEQYF.

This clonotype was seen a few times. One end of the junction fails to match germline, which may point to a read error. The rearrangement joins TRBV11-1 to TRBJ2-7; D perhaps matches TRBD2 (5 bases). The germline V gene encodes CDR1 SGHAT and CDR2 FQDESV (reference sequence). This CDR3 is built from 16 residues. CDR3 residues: CASSFLAGGRAYERYF. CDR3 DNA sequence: TGTGCCAGCAGCTTCCTAGCTGGTGGGAGAGCTTACGAGCGGTACTTC.

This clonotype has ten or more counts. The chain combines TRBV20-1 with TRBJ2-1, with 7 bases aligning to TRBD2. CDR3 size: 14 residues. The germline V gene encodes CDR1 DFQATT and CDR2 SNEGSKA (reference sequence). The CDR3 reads CSALWTREYNEQFF. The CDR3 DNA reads TGCAGCGCCCTCTGGACTAGGGAGTACAATGAGCAGTTCTTC.

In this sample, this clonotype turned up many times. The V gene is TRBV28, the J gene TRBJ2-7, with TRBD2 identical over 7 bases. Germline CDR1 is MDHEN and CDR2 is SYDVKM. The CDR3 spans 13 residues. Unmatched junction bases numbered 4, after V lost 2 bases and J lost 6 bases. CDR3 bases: TGTGCCAGCAGTTTAGCGGGAGTAAGCGAGCAGTACTTC. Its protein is CASSLAGVSEQYF.

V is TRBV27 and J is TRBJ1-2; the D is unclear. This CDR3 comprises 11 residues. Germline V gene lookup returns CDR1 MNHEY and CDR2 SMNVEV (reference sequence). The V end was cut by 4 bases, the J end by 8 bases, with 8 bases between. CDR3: CASSSGRGYTF. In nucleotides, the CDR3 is TGTGCCAGCAGTTCGGGTCGCGGCTACACCTTC.

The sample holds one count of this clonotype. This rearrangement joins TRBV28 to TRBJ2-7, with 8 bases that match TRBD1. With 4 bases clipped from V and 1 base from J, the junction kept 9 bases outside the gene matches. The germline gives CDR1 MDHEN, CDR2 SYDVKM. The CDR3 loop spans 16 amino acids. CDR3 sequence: CASSSRDRTSSYEQYF. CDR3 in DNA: TGTGCCAGCAGTTCCCGGGACAGGACCTCTTCCTACGAGCAGTACTTC.

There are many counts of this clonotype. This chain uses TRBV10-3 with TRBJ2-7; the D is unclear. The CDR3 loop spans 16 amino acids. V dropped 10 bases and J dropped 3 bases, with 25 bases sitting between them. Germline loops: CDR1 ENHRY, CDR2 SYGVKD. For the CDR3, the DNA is TGTGCCACCCCCGACCTTCCCTGTGACTTTTTCTACGAGCAGTACTTC. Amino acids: CATPDLPCDFFYEQYF.

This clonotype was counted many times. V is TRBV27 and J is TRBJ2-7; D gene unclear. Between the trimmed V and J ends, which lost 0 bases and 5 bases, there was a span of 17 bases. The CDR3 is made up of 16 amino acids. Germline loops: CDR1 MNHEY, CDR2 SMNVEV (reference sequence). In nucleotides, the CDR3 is TGTGCCAGCAGTTTATCAAGGGTTACCAAAGGAAACGAGCAGTACTTC. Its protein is CASSLSRVTKGNEQYF.

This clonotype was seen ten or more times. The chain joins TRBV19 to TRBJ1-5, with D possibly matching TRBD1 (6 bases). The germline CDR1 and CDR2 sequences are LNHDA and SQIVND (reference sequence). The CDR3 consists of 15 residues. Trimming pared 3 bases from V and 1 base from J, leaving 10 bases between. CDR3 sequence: CASSMIGTSNQPQHF. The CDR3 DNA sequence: TGTGCCAGTAGTATGATTGGGACAAGCAATCAGCCCCAGCATTTT.

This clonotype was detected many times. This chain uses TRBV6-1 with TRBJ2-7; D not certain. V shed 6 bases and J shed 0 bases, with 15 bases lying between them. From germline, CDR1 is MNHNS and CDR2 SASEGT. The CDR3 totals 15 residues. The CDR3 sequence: CASRPRQVSSYEQYF. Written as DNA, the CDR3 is TGTGCCAGCAGACCCCGCCAGGTGAGCTCCTACGAGCAGTACTTC.

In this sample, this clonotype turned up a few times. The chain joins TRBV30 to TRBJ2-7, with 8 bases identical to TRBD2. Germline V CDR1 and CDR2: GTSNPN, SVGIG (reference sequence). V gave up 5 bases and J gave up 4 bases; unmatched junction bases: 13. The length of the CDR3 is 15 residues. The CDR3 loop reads CAWAHPGLGTYEQYF. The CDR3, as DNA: TGTGCCTGGGCGCACCCGGGACTAGGGACTTACGAGCAGTACTTC.

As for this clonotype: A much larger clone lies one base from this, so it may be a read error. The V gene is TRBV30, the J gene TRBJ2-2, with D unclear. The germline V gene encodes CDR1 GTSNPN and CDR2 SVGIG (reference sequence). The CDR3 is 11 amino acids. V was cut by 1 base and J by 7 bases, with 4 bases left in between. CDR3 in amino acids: CAWSEGGELFF. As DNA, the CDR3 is TGTGCCTGGAGTGAAGGCGGGGAGCTGTTTTTT.

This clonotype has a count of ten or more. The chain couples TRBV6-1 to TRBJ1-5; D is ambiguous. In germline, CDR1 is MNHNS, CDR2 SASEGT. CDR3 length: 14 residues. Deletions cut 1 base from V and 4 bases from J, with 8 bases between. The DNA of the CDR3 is TGTGCCAGCAGTGAAGGGGCGGGAAATCAGCCCCAGCATTTT. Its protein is CASSEGAGNQPQHF.